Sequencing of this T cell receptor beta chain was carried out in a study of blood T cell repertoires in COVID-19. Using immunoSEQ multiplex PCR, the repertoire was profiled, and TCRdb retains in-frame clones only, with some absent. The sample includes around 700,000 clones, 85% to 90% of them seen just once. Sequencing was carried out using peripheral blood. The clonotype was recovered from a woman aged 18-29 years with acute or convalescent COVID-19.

The CDR3 DNA reads TGTGCCAGCAGCCAAGACGGGGAGTACAATGAGCAGTTCTTC. Translation gives CASSQDGEYNEQFF. The chain combines TRBV3-1 (or the pseudogene TRBV3-2) with TRBJ2-1; perhaps TRBD2 as D (5 bases). The CDR3 extends over 14 amino acids. In germline, CDR1 is LGHDT, CDR2 YNNKEL (reference sequence). V lost 0 bases and J 4 bases, leaving 7 bases between the germline ends.